The 31 T cell receptor beta chains below come from one sample, sequenced in a study of CD8 T cells in ankylosing spondylitis. TCRdb fed the 5' RACE reads into MiXCR, producing one record per CDR3 protein. This table holds about 42,000 distinct CDR3 sequences, under 5% found once. Sequencing input: blood, either unsorted or a sorted T cell fraction (not recorded which). The receptor source for this set is a female donor with ankylosing spondylitis or in good health (not recorded which).

This clonotype was picked up many times. This rearrangement joins TRBV9 to TRBJ2-7; either TRBD1 or TRBD2 may fit D (7 bases each). CDR3 length equals 14 residues. The germline V gene encodes CDR1 SGDLS and CDR2 YYNGEE. Trimming cost V 0 bases and J 6 bases, with 13 bases left between them. The CDR3 sequence: CASSVAGGAGEQYF. CDR3 sequence (DNA): TGTGCCAGCAGCGTAGCAGGGGGGGCCGGCGAGCAGTACTTC.

V gene TRBV9 combines with J gene TRBJ1-5; a weak D match, TRBD1 (5 bases). Germline V CDR1 and CDR2: SGDLS, YYNGEE. The V and J ends lost 3 bases and 4 bases respectively, with 8 bases between them. This CDR3 is 13 amino acids long. The CDR3 reads CASSGQSNQPQHF. CDR3 bases: TGTGCCAGCAGCGGACAGTCAAATCAGCCCCAGCATTTT.

This clonotype occurred many times. The chain employs TRBV9 and TRBJ1-2, with TRBD1 matching over 8 bases. The CDR3 is 17 amino acids. Per germline, CDR1 SGDLS and CDR2 YYNGEE. J gave up 1 base and V 3 bases, and 11 bases lay outside the gene matches. The CDR3 spells CASSAQSGTGINYGYTF. CDR3 coding DNA: TGTGCCAGCAGCGCCCAATCCGGGACAGGAATTAACTATGGCTACACCTTC.

This clonotype was seen many times. J is TRBJ1-5 and V is TRBV9; D unresolved. The CDR3 is 14 residues long. Trimming removed 0 bases from V and 6 bases from J, with 10 bases in between. The germline CDR1 and CDR2 sequences are SGDLS and YYNGEE. The CDR3 region is CASSVGGKGQPQHF. CDR3 DNA sequence: TGTGCCAGCAGCGTAGGGGGAAAGGGTCAGCCCCAGCATTTT.

In its sample, this clonotype was seen many times. The chain couples TRBV9 to TRBJ2-6; no clear D. With 0 bases removed from V and 0 bases from J, the gap between germline ends came to 4 bases. The CDR3 is made up of 15 amino acids. CDR1 SGDLS and CDR2 YYNGEE come from the germline V gene. The DNA of the CDR3 is TGTGCCAGCAGCGTAGCTTTCTCTGGGGCCAACGTCCTGACTTTC. Encoded protein: CASSVAFSGANVLTF.

This clonotype has at least ten counts. The chain carries TRBV9 and TRBJ1-3; D is unresolved. Trimming took off 0 bases at V and 0 bases at J, with 7 bases between the two ends. The CDR3 covers 15 residues. From germline, CDR1 is SGDLS and CDR2 YYNGEE. The CDR3 coding sequence is TGTGCCAGCAGCGTAGCCGATAACTCTGGAAACACCATATATTTT. It specifies CASSVADNSGNTIYF.

This clonotype is labeled as medium-sized. CDR3 region: CASSPREGVPTGELFF. The CDR3 DNA reads as TGTGCCAGCAGCCCCAGGGAAGGAGTCCCCACCGGGGAGCTGTTTTTT. The chain combines TRBV9 with TRBJ2-2, with D possibly being TRBD1 (5 bases). The V gene lost 4 bases and the J gene lost 4 bases, with 17 bases spanning the gap. The CDR3 loop spans 16 amino acids. The V gene's germline CDR1 is SGDLS and CDR2 YYNGEE.

This clonotype came up many times. The rearrangement joins TRBV9 to TRBJ1-1; D is possibly TRBD1 (5 bases). This CDR3 has 14 amino acids. The germline V and J ends were trimmed by 3 bases and 4 bases, with 13 bases remaining between them. The germline V gene encodes CDR1 SGDLS and CDR2 YYNGEE. Written as DNA, the CDR3 is TGTGCCAGCAGCGCCCGCTCCGGGACCACTGAAGCTTTCTTT. Translation: CASSARSGTTEAFF. Full variable domain (remainder filled in from reference TRBV9 and TRBJ1-1): DSGVTQTPKHLITATGQRVTLRCSPRSGDLSVYWYQQSLDQGLQFLIQYYNGEERAKGNILERFSAQQFPDLHSELNLSSLELGDSALYFCASSARSGTTEAFFGQGTRLTVV.

This clonotype was found many times. For the CDR3, the DNA is TGTGCCAGCAGCGAGGAGGGACTAGCGGGAAGCGAGCAGTACTTC. It specifies CASSEEGLAGSEQYF. This rearrangement joins TRBV9 to TRBJ2-7; 13 bases agree with TRBD2. Germline values: CDR1 SGDLS, CDR2 YYNGEE. The CDR3 is 15 amino acids. V was pared by 3 bases and J by 6 bases, with 6 bases of the junction left unmatched.

At least ten counts were recorded for this clonotype. V gene TRBV9 combines with J gene TRBJ1-4; D call uncertain. The V and J ends lost 0 bases and 6 bases respectively, with 12 bases between them. CDR1 is SGDLS and CDR2 is YYNGEE in the germline V gene. The CDR3 runs 15 residues. The CDR3 DNA is TGTGCCAGCAGCGTAGGGACGTCGTCGGATGAAAAACTGTTTTTT. Its protein is CASSVGTSSDEKLFF.

This clonotype was detected ten times or more. One junction end disagrees with the germline gene, perhaps due to a read error. The chain joins TRBV9 to TRBJ2-7, with TRBD1 matching 7 bases. Per the germline V gene, CDR1 is SGDLS and CDR2 is YYNGEE. This CDR3 is built from 15 residues. CDR3 protein: CASSVGMGQNYAQYF. The CDR3, as DNA: TGTGCCAGCAGCGTAGGTATGGGACAGAACTACGCGCAGTACTTC. Looking up the rest from reference TRBV9 and TRBJ2-7 gives the full variable domain: DSGVTQTPKHLITATGQRVTLRCSPRSGDLSVYWYQQSLDQGLQFLIQYYNGEERAKGNILERFSAQQFPDLHSELNLSSLELGDSALYFCASSVGMGQNYAQYFGPGTRLTVT.

This chain connects TRBV9 to TRBJ2-5; D possibly corresponds to TRBD2 (5 bases). Trimming removed 0 bases at V and 7 bases at J, with 13 bases between. CDR3 length: 14 residues. Germline V gives CDR1 SGDLS, CDR2 YYNGEE. DNA of the CDR3: TGTGCCAGCAGCGTAGGGGAGCTTTCCGCGACCCAGTACTTC. Protein sequence: CASSVGELSATQYF.

This clonotype was seen repeatedly, ten times or more. The rearrangement joins TRBV9 to TRBJ1-1, with 11 bases fitting TRBD1. CDR3 length: 16 residues. The trim removed 1 base at V and 4 bases at J, leaving 6 bases unmatched. Germline lookup yields CDR1 SGDLS and CDR2 YYNGEE. CDR3 loop: CASSVLGQGASTEAFF. The DNA of the CDR3 is TGTGCCAGCAGCGTATTAGGACAGGGGGCGAGCACTGAAGCTTTCTTT.

There are many counts of this clonotype. The chain is built from TRBV9 and TRBJ1-1; D gene unclear. Germline CDR1 is SGDLS and CDR2 is YYNGEE. Trimming cost V 0 bases and J 3 bases, with 9 bases left between them. The CDR3 extends over 14 amino acids. CDR3 nucleotide sequence: TGTGCCAGCAGCGTAGCCCTATGGGACACTGAAGCTTTCTTT. This translates into CASSVALWDTEAFF.

This clonotype has more than one count but fewer than ten. V and J are TRBV18 and TRBJ2-4; no reliable D call. Trimming stripped 3 bases from V and 8 bases from J, with 2 bases between. This CDR3 contains 10 residues. CDR1 is KGHSH and CDR2 is LQKENI in the germline V gene. In DNA, the CDR3 is TGTGCCAGCTCACCGGACATTCAGTACTTC. Translation: CASSPDIQYF.

This clonotype was observed many times. The V call is TRBV9, the J call TRBJ1-1; 7 positions match TRBD1. V shed 0 bases, J shed 5 bases, and the junction held 7 bases outside the gene matches. The CDR3 runs 15 residues. From germline, CDR1 is SGDLS and CDR2 YYNGEE. In nucleotides, the CDR3 is TGTGCCAGCAGCGTAGAGGGACAGCCGGGGACTGAAGCTTTCTTT. It encodes CASSVEGQPGTEAFF.

This clonotype was recorded at least ten times. The chain uses TRBV9 and TRBJ2-5, with D maybe TRBD2 (5 bases). V dropped 6 bases and J dropped 5 bases, with 11 bases sitting between them. Germline V lookup: CDR1 SGDLS, CDR2 YYNGEE. The length of the CDR3 is 12 residues. As DNA, the CDR3 is TGTGCCAGCACCGGGAATGGGGAGACCCAGTACTTC. Translation gives CASTGNGETQYF. The variable domain in full, completed from reference TRBV9 and TRBJ2-5, reads DSGVTQTPKHLITATGQRVTLRCSPRSGDLSVYWYQQSLDQGLQFLIQYYNGEERAKGNILERFSAQQFPDLHSELNLSSLELGDSALYFCASTGNGETQYFGPGTRLLVL.

This clonotype was counted many times. The genes are TRBV9 and TRBJ2-1, with 7 nucleotides matching TRBD1. This CDR3 is built from 16 residues. The V gene's germline CDR1 is SGDLS and CDR2 YYNGEE. The ends lost 3 bases at V and 4 bases at J; junction bases unmatched: 10. CDR3 in amino acids: CASSEGTGDLYNEQFF. The CDR3 DNA sequence: TGTGCCAGCAGCGAGGGTACAGGGGACCTTTACAATGAGCAGTTCTTC.

There are many counts of this clonotype. The CDR3 coding sequence is TGTGCCAGCAGCGTAGGGACAGGGGGCGCGATCTACGAGCAGTACTTC. Amino acid sequence: CASSVGTGGAIYEQYF. J is TRBJ2-7 and V is TRBV9, with 11 bases identical to TRBD1. V lost 0 bases, J lost 3 bases, and 5 bases stayed unmatched. This CDR3 has 16 amino acids. The germline CDR1 and CDR2 sequences are SGDLS and YYNGEE.

This clonotype was observed at least ten times. The J gene is TRBJ1-4, the V gene TRBV9, with TRBD1 as a possible D gene (5 bases). The V gene's germline CDR1 is SGDLS and CDR2 YYNGEE. The V and J ends lost 4 bases and 3 bases respectively, with 13 bases between them. The CDR3 spans 15 residues. The DNA for the CDR3 is TGTGCCAGCAGCCCCGGGGCAGCTGCTAATGAAAAACTGTTTTTT. Its translation is CASSPGAAANEKLFF. Supplemented by reference TRBV9 and TRBJ1-4, the full variable domain reads DSGVTQTPKHLITATGQRVTLRCSPRSGDLSVYWYQQSLDQGLQFLIQYYNGEERAKGNILERFSAQQFPDLHSELNLSSLELGDSALYFCASSPGAAANEKLFFGSGTQLSVL.

This clonotype rates as medium-sized. The chain links TRBV9 to TRBJ2-1; 10 bases are shared with TRBD1. This CDR3 spans 14 amino acids. V dropped 3 bases and J dropped 9; count of bases not matched to a gene: 6. Per germline, CDR1 SGDLS and CDR2 YYNGEE. The CDR3 here is CASSERTGGGEQFF. CDR3 nucleotides: TGTGCCAGCAGCGAACGGACAGGGGGAGGTGAGCAGTTCTTC. The variable domain in full, with the rest retrieved from reference TRBV9 and TRBJ2-1, is DSGVTQTPKHLITATGQRVTLRCSPRSGDLSVYWYQQSLDQGLQFLIQYYNGEERAKGNILERFSAQQFPDLHSELNLSSLELGDSALYFCASSERTGGGEQFFGPGTRLTVL.

This clonotype was observed at least ten times. The V gene is TRBV9, the J gene TRBJ2-1; D not certain. This CDR3 has 15 amino acids. Trimming took 0 bases from V and 4 from J, leaving 11 bases between them. The germline V gene encodes CDR1 SGDLS and CDR2 YYNGEE. This CDR3 reads CASSVGGPLYNEQFF. The CDR3 coding sequence is TGTGCCAGCAGCGTAGGTGGACCCCTTTACAATGAGCAGTTCTTC.

The table lists this clonotype with many counts. The gene calls are TRBV9 and TRBJ1-1, with a possible D match to TRBD1 (6 bases). The CDR3 is 15 residues long. Germline CDR1 and CDR2: SGDLS and YYNGEE. The V and J ends lost 2 bases and 3 bases respectively, with 14 bases between them. CDR3 region: CASSVADRHDTEAFF. The DNA of the CDR3 is TGTGCCAGCAGCGTTGCCGACAGGCACGACACTGAAGCTTTCTTT.

This clonotype was picked up a small number of times. Written as DNA, the CDR3 is TGTGCCAGCAGCGGATCGGACAGGGGGCTCACCGGGGAGCTGTTTTTT. Residues: CASSGSDRGLTGELFF. The genes are TRBV9 and TRBJ2-2, with TRBD1 matching over 11 bases. CDR3 length: 16 amino acids. CDR1 and CDR2 from the germline V gene are SGDLS and YYNGEE. Trimming at V came to 3 bases and at J to 4 bases, leaving 5 bases not matched to a gene.

By proportion, this clonotype is medium-sized. The chain couples TRBV9 to TRBJ1-2, with a tentative D call TRBD1 (6 bases). Germline V gene lookup returns CDR1 SGDLS and CDR2 YYNGEE. The CDR3 loop spans 15 amino acids. V lost 2 bases and J 7 bases, leaving 18 bases between the germline ends. The CDR3 DNA reads as TGTGCCAGCAGCGTCCAGGACAGCGCGCTACTTGGCTACACCTTC. As protein: CASSVQDSALLGYTF.

The sample holds many counts of this clonotype. The V call is TRBV9, the J call TRBJ2-5; possible D gene TRBD1, 8 bases. CDR3 length: 15 amino acids. Germline V CDR1 and CDR2: SGDLS, YYNGEE. The V end was cut by 3 bases, the J end by 5 bases, with 17 bases between. As DNA, the CDR3 is TGTGCCAGCAGCGGTAACAGGGGGGGGAGGGAGACCCAGTACTTC. Protein product: CASSGNRGGRETQYF.

This clonotype occurred many times. This rearrangement joins TRBV9 to TRBJ2-1; a possible D gene is TRBD1 (7 bases). V shed 4 bases and J shed 3 bases, with 17 bases lying between them. Germline CDR1 and CDR2: SGDLS and YYNGEE. This CDR3 spans 16 amino acids. CDR3 sequence: CASSPLGGQFYNEQFF. In nucleotides, the CDR3 is TGTGCCAGCAGCCCCCTCGGGGGACAGTTCTACAATGAGCAGTTCTTC. Looking up the rest from reference TRBV9 and TRBJ2-1 gives the full variable domain: DSGVTQTPKHLITATGQRVTLRCSPRSGDLSVYWYQQSLDQGLQFLIQYYNGEERAKGNILERFSAQQFPDLHSELNLSSLELGDSALYFCASSPLGGQFYNEQFFGPGTRLTVL.

Many counts were recorded for this clonotype. The chain employs TRBV9 and TRBJ2-2, with TRBD2 as a possible D gene (6 bases). Germline lookup yields CDR1 SGDLS and CDR2 YYNGEE. The CDR3 is made up of 13 amino acids. Trimming pared 4 bases from V and 3 bases from J, leaving 7 bases between. The CDR3 sequence: CASSPSDTGELFF. CDR3 bases: TGTGCCAGCAGCCCTAGCGACACCGGGGAGCTGTTTTTT.

Ten or more counts support this clonotype. The chain uses TRBV9 and TRBJ1-4, with D maybe TRBD1 (6 bases). The CDR3 has 16 residues. Germline V gives CDR1 SGDLS, CDR2 YYNGEE. The ends were cut back, 0 bases at V and 4 bases at J, with 13 bases in the middle. The CDR3 loop reads CASSVGPGGLNEKLFF. For the CDR3, the DNA is TGTGCCAGCAGCGTAGGACCGGGGGGCCTTAATGAAAAACTGTTTTTT.

This clonotype was counted many times. The J gene is TRBJ1-2, the V gene TRBV9; 8 nucleotides match TRBD1. The V gene end was trimmed by 1 base and the J gene end by 7 bases; junction bases not matched to a gene: 3. Germline V CDR1 and CDR2: SGDLS, YYNGEE. The CDR3 loop spans 13 amino acids. The CDR3 region is CASSVRTGSGYTF. The CDR3 DNA follows: TGTGCCAGCAGCGTAAGGACAGGGTCTGGCTACACCTTC.

This clonotype appeared many times. This rearrangement joins TRBV9 to TRBJ2-1; D is uncertain. Deletions cut 0 bases from V and 2 bases from J, with 6 bases between. Germline loops: CDR1 SGDLS, CDR2 YYNGEE. The CDR3 contains 14 residues. CDR3 sequence reads: CASSVGQPYNEQFF. CDR3 DNA sequence: TGTGCCAGCAGCGTAGGTCAGCCCTACAATGAGCAGTTCTTC.